This T cell receptor beta chain was observed in a study of blood T cells in healthy people across ages. Russia was home to the donors, healthy Caucasian individuals aged roughly 6 to 100. The authors drew about 9.9 milliliters of peripheral blood from each donor. Study findings and constraints: Significant beta diversity loss was already apparent by age roughly 43, declining roughly linearly.

The use of a sample-barcoded 5' primer and a J-beta primer mix characterized a second PCR of roughly 7 to 11 cycles. TCRdb reprocessed the 5' RACE reads via MiXCR and lists one record per CDR3 protein. This table has around 1,100,000 distinct CDR3 sequences, less than 45% appearing once. With regard to this clonotype: Its cognate antigen is unknown.

V was cut by 2 bases and J by 2 bases, with 19 bases left in between. This CDR3 has 18 residues. Per the germline V gene, CDR1 is DFQATT and CDR2 is SNEGSKA (reference sequence). This rearrangement joins TRBV20-1 to TRBJ1-6, with a tentative D call TRBD1 (6 bases). Material: blood. This sequence originates from a man aged 18 to 35 in good health. The DNA of the CDR3 is TGCAGTGCTAGATCGCCTCCGGGACACAGCGCCTATAATTCACCCCTCCACTTT. Encoded protein: CSARSPPGHSAYNSPLHF.